Following are 31 T cell receptor beta chains from one sample sequenced in a study of blood T cell repertoires in COVID-19. Clones were read by immunoSEQ multiplex PCR, and TCRdb kept only the in-frame ones, dropping some. The repertoire holds 200,000 or so clones, with 80% to 90% as singletons. The sample comprised peripheral blood. The receptors stem from a man aged 50-59 years with acute or convalescent COVID-19.

Worth noting for this clone: The junction does not match germline at one end; this may be a read error. CDR3 sequence reads: CAWSASGWRIF. The CDR3 nucleotides read TGTGCCTGGAGTGCATCCGGATGGAGAATCTTT. The chain employs TRBV30 and TRBJ1-1, with D unresolved. This CDR3 is 11 amino acids long. Per germline, CDR1 GTSNPN and CDR2 SVGIG (reference sequence).

V usage is TRBV7-9 and J usage is TRBJ2-1; TRBD2 matches 8 bases. This CDR3 region has 16 residues. Unmatched junction bases numbered 7, after V lost 3 bases and J lost 3 bases. The germline V gene encodes CDR1 SEHNR and CDR2 FQNEAQ (reference sequence). The chain's CDR3 is CASSLELTSGYNEQFF. The DNA of the CDR3 is TGTGCCAGCAGCTTGGAACTAACTAGCGGCTACAATGAGCAGTTCTTC.

This clone was seen once. The V and J genes are TRBV12-5 and TRBJ1-1; perhaps TRBD1 as D (5 bases). The germline V gene has CDR1 LGHNT and CDR2 FRNRAP. This CDR3 region has 16 residues. Trimming stripped 2 bases from V and 1 base from J, with 14 bases between. This chain's CDR3 is CASGLLVGAGNTEAFF. The CDR3 DNA is TGTGCTAGTGGTTTGTTGGTAGGGGCTGGGAACACTGAAGCTTTCTTT.

This rearrangement joins TRBV7-6 to TRBJ2-3, with TRBD2 as a possible D gene (6 bases). Looked up from germline, CDR1 is SGHVS and CDR2 is FNYEAQ. The CDR3 runs 16 residues. The V end lost 5 bases, the J end lost 8 bases, and 23 bases lay between the germline ends. The chain's CDR3 is CASSATFREIVGTQYF. CDR3 DNA: TGTGCCAGCAGCGCAACTTTCCGGGAGATAGTGGGTACGCAGTATTTT.

The chain joins TRBV7-3 to TRBJ2-2; possibly TRBD1 for D (6 bases). V lost 2 bases to trimming and J lost 2 bases, with 12 bases between them. In germline, CDR1 is SGHTA, CDR2 FQGTGA. The CDR3 is 16 amino acids. DNA of the CDR3: TGTGCCAGCAGCTTAGGGCCAGGGGCCAACACCGGGGAGCTGTTTTTT. The encoded protein is CASSLGPGANTGELFF. Variable domain in full (rest from reference TRBV7-3 and TRBJ2-2): GAGVSQTPSNKVTEKGKYVELRCDPISGHTALYWYRQSLGQGPEFLIYFQGTGAADDSGLPNDRFFAVRPEGSVSTLKIQRTERGDSAVYLCASSLGPGANTGELFFGEGSRLTVL.

V and J are TRBV2 and TRBJ2-2; tentative D call: TRBD2 (6 bases). The CDR3 sequence is 12 residues long. The germline CDR1 and CDR2 sequences are SNHLY and FYNNEI. V lost 6 bases, J lost 7 bases, and 9 bases lay in between. The CDR3 protein is CASREGSGELFF. DNA for the CDR3: TGTGCCAGCAGGGAGGGGAGCGGGGAGCTGTTTTTT.

The chain has TRBV7-9 and TRBJ1-6; D is possibly TRBD1 (5 bases). The germline V gene has CDR1 SEHNR and CDR2 FQNEAQ (reference sequence). The CDR3 covers 14 residues. Trimming cost V 3 bases and J 3 bases, with 6 bases left between them. The CDR3 DNA reads as TGTGCCAGCAGCTTGACAGACTATAATTCACCCCTCCACTTT. This sequence encodes CASSLTDYNSPLHF.

J is TRBJ1-1 and V is TRBV19; D is ambiguous. Germline lookup yields CDR1 LNHDA and CDR2 SQIVND (reference sequence). V shed 3 bases and J shed 3 bases, with 17 bases lying between them. There are 16 residues in the CDR3. The CDR3 loop is CASSMFPRGADTEAFF. The CDR3 DNA sequence: TGTGCCAGTAGTATGTTCCCCCGGGGTGCGGACACTGAAGCTTTCTTT.

The chain couples TRBV6-1 to TRBJ1-2, with D uncertain. The CDR3 has 14 residues. V lost 1 base and J 9 bases, leaving 15 bases between the germline ends. Germline V gene sequence: CDR1 MNHNS, CDR2 SASEGT. Here the CDR3 DNA reads TGTGCCAGCAGTGAAGGTGCAGGCCGAGTGAGCTACACCTTC. Its translation is CASSEGAGRVSYTF.

The rearrangement uses TRBV5-4 and TRBJ2-5; 14 bases fit TRBD2. CDR3 length equals 16 residues. Germline trimming cut 4 bases from V and 5 bases from J; bases unmatched to any gene: 7. Looked up from germline, CDR1 is SGHNT and CDR2 is YYREEE (reference sequence). The CDR3 sequence is CASSTRTSGGWETQYF. In nucleotides, the CDR3 is TGTGCCAGCAGCACGCGGACTAGCGGGGGGTGGGAGACCCAGTACTTC.

V gene TRBV19 combines with J gene TRBJ1-3; a possible D gene is TRBD1 (6 bases). Germline CDR1 reads LNHDA; CDR2 reads SQIVND (reference sequence). The CDR3 loop spans 16 amino acids. V gave up 10 bases and J gave up 0 bases, with 19 bases separating them. CDR3 sequence: CATKRGTSSSGNTIYF. The DNA for the CDR3 is TGTGCCACCAAAAGGGGGACATCGAGCTCTGGAAACACCATATATTTT.

Here the CDR3 reads CASRTGTSYNEQFF. CDR3 DNA sequence: TGCGCCAGCAGGACAGGGACCTCCTACAATGAGCAGTTCTTC. V usage is TRBV5-1 and J usage is TRBJ2-1; TRBD1 matches at 7 bases. Germline V CDR1 and CDR2: SGHRS, YFSETQ. The CDR3 consists of 14 residues. The trim removed 5 bases at V and 0 bases at J, leaving 2 bases unmatched.

This chain connects TRBV27 to TRBJ1-1; D is unresolved. In germline, CDR1 is MNHEY, CDR2 SMNVEV (reference sequence). Trimming removed 7 bases from V and 1 base from J, with 10 bases in between. The CDR3 extends over 13 amino acids. The CDR3 protein is CASKPNKNTEAFF. DNA for the CDR3: TGTGCCAGCAAACCAAACAAGAACACTGAAGCTTTCTTT.

V usage is TRBV10-1 and J usage is TRBJ1-4, with D perhaps TRBD1 (5 bases). CDR3 size: 15 residues. Germline V CDR1 and CDR2: WNHNN, SYGVQD (reference sequence). V shed 7 bases and J shed 6 bases, with 18 bases lying between them. The chain's CDR3 is CASIPLRGKHEKLFF. The CDR3 bases are TGCGCCAGCATCCCCCTCCGGGGGAAACATGAAAAACTGTTTTTT.

This chain joins TRBV12-3 or TRBV12-4 and TRBJ1-1; no firm D call. V was cut by 5 bases and J by 0 bases, with 4 bases left in between. The CDR3 extends over 12 amino acids. This CDR3 is CASSIMNTEAFF. The CDR3, as DNA: TGTGCCAGCAGTATCATGAACACTGAAGCTTTCTTT.

This clone has a single count. The chain is built from TRBV2 and TRBJ2-7; 9 nucleotides align to TRBD2. Germline loops: CDR1 SNHLY, CDR2 FYNNEI. There are 15 residues in the CDR3. The J segment lost 3 bases and the V segment lost 6 bases, leaving 9 bases of the junction unmatched. The CDR3 here is CASSPGTSSFYEQYF. CDR3 in DNA: TGTGCCAGCAGCCCCGGGACTAGCTCGTTCTACGAGCAGTACTTC. Together with reference TRBV2 and TRBJ2-7, the CDR3 gives the full variable domain: EPEVTQTPSHQVTQMGQEVILRCVPISNHLYFYWYRQILGQKVEFLVSFYNNEISEKSEIFDDQFSVERPDGSNFTLKIRSTKLEDSAMYFCASSPGTSSFYEQYFGPGTRLTVT.

J is TRBJ2-2 and V is TRBV6-6; a weak D match, TRBD2 (5 bases). This CDR3 contains 15 residues. Germline assignment: CDR1 MNHNY and CDR2 SVGAGI (reference sequence). V was clipped by 2 bases and J by 3 bases, with 10 bases between them. The CDR3 coding sequence is TGTGCCAGCAGTTACGGACGGACTTACACCGGGGAGCTGTTTTTT. It yields the protein CASSYGRTYTGELFF.

The V gene is TRBV18, the J gene TRBJ2-1, with 7 bases fitting TRBD2. The CDR3 contains 16 residues. With 0 bases clipped from V and 9 bases from J, the junction kept 11 bases outside the gene matches. Germline loops: CDR1 KGHSH, CDR2 LQKENI. CDR3 region: CASSPPGLSRWSEQFF. As DNA, the CDR3 is TGTGCCAGCTCACCACCGGGACTATCGCGTTGGAGTGAGCAGTTCTTC.

The chain joins TRBV6-5 to TRBJ1-3; TRBD1 aligns across 7 bases. From germline, CDR1 is MNHEY and CDR2 SVGAGI. The V gene end was trimmed by 0 bases and the J gene end by 4 bases; junction bases not matched to a gene: 6. This CDR3 contains 16 residues. This CDR3 reads CASSYSKGAGGNTIYF. The CDR3 DNA sequence: TGTGCCAGCAGTTACTCTAAGGGGGCTGGGGGAAACACCATATATTTT.

The CDR3 region has the DNA TGTGCCAGCAGCTTGGGAGGTAGCGGGGGGTACGAGCAGTACTTC. Translated: CASSLGGSGGYEQYF. This sequence joins TRBV5-6 and TRBJ2-7; 10 positions match TRBD2. J was trimmed by 4 bases and V by 0 bases; bases with no gene match: 4. The CDR3 totals 15 residues. CDR1 and CDR2 from the germline V gene are SGHDT and YYEEEE.

The chain uses TRBV4-2 and TRBJ1-5; D is uncertain. The CDR3 is 17 residues long. Trimming pared 0 bases from V and 0 bases from J, leaving 12 bases between. In germline, CDR1 is LGHNA, CDR2 YNFKEQ. CDR3 sequence reads: CASSQEGGRRSNQPQHF. As DNA, the CDR3 is TGTGCCAGCAGCCAAGAAGGAGGACGGCGTAGCAATCAGCCCCAGCATTTT.

This clone was detected once. The chain uses TRBV4-1 and TRBJ2-3, with unresolved D. Per the germline V gene, CDR1 is MGHRA and CDR2 is YSYEKL. Trimming cost V 1 base and J 6 bases, with 5 bases left between them. The CDR3 has 12 amino acids. The CDR3 DNA sequence: TGCGCCAGCAGCCAAGCTGAGGATACGCAGTATTTT. Amino acids: CASSQAEDTQYF.

This chain uses TRBV30 with TRBJ1-4; D perhaps matches TRBD1 (5 bases). CDR1 and CDR2 from the germline V gene are GTSNPN and SVGIG (reference sequence). Between the trimmed V and J ends, which lost 6 bases and 5 bases, there was a span of 16 bases. The CDR3 extends over 14 amino acids. The CDR3 protein is CACHQGSSNEKLFF. The DNA for the CDR3 is TGTGCCTGTCACCAGGGCAGCTCAAATGAAAAACTGTTTTTT.

Concerning this clone itself: Within the sample, other DNA sequences also encode this same CDR3. The V and J genes are TRBV27 and TRBJ1-5; maybe TRBD1 (6 bases). This CDR3 is 14 amino acids long. Trimming removed 6 bases at V and 7 bases at J, with 16 bases between. Germline V lookup: CDR1 MNHEY, CDR2 SMNVEV (reference sequence). As DNA, the CDR3 is TGTGCCAGCAGCTTTACAGGGTTCGGCCAGCCCCAGCATTTT. Protein: CASSFTGFGQPQHF.

V is TRBV6-6 and J is TRBJ1-6; 8 bases align to TRBD1. CDR1 is MNHNY and CDR2 is SVGAGI in the germline V gene (reference sequence). J lost 10 bases, V lost 6 bases, and 8 bases had no gene match. There are 14 residues in the CDR3. CDR3 sequence (DNA): TGTGCCAGCAGAGCCGGGACAGGAGTCTCACCCCTCCACTTT. It encodes CASRAGTGVSPLHF.

The V gene is TRBV11-3, the J gene TRBJ2-2; 8 bases align to TRBD1. V lost 8 bases and J lost 4; bases outside the gene matches: 12. Germline V lookup: CDR1 SGHNT, CDR2 YENEEA. The CDR3 is 16 amino acids. The DNA for the CDR3 is TGTGCCAGCGGACCCGGACAGGGAGAAGGCACCGGGGAGCTGTTTTTT. It specifies CASGPGQGEGTGELFF.

The chain is built from TRBV20-1 and TRBJ2-3, with 12 bases aligning to TRBD2. The CDR3 spans 16 residues. Germline assignment: CDR1 DFQATT and CDR2 SNEGSKA (reference sequence). V lost 3 bases and J lost 4; bases outside the gene matches: 8. The CDR3 DNA sequence: TGCAGTGCTAGTCAGTCTAGCGGGGGGGCGTCAGATACGCAGTATTTT. Translated, it gives CSASQSSGGASDTQYF.

In its sample, this clone was seen once. The chain combines TRBV25-1 with TRBJ1-1; no definite D call. This CDR3 is 15 amino acids long. The V gene lost 4 bases and the J gene lost 1 base, with 13 bases spanning the gap. Per the germline V gene, CDR1 is MGHDK and CDR2 is SYGVNS. The CDR3 DNA reads TGTGCCAGCAGTGCCCGTACACCCTGGAACACTGAAGCTTTCTTT. Translated, it gives CASSARTPWNTEAFF.

The genes are TRBV10-3 and TRBJ2-7; 12 bases line up with TRBD1. With 6 bases clipped from V and 5 bases from J, the junction kept 8 bases outside the gene matches. The CDR3 extends over 15 amino acids. Per germline, CDR1 ENHRY and CDR2 SYGVKD. CDR3 sequence: CAISYAGTGGHEQYF. The DNA for the CDR3 is TGTGCCATCAGCTATGCCGGGACAGGGGGCCACGAGCAGTACTTC.

The J gene is TRBJ2-7, the V gene TRBV6-5, with D perhaps matching TRBD1 (6 bases). This CDR3 is 13 amino acids long. V was pared by 6 bases and J by 0 bases, with 9 bases between. Germline loops: CDR1 MNHEY, CDR2 SVGAGI. CDR3 amino acids: CASSQGSSYEQYF. The CDR3 DNA reads TGTGCCAGCAGCCAGGGGTCCTCCTACGAGCAGTACTTC.

CDR3 sequence (DNA): TGTGCCAGCAGGTGGGGACAGGACCTAAATTCACCCCTCCACTTT. Amino acids: CASRWGQDLNSPLHF. The chain recombines TRBV5-4 with TRBJ1-6; the match to TRBD1 covers 8 bases. The CDR3 has 15 residues. The germline gives CDR1 SGHNT, CDR2 YYREEE (reference sequence). J lost 7 bases, V lost 5 bases, and 8 bases had no gene match.